This T cell receptor (beta chain) stems from a study of beta chain features in type 1 diabetes. This CDR3 comprises 13 residues. Germline V gene lookup returns CDR1 SGHTA and CDR2 FQGTGA. The V gene lost 5 bases and the J gene lost 4 bases, with 10 bases spanning the gap. Sequenced material consisted of expressed TCRB transcripts (all of the isolated RNA was reverse transcribed). About 4 million reads per sample were averaged for naive, central memory and regulatory samples. Assay: immunoSEQ multiplex PCR; the TCRdb copy retains only in-frame clones and omits some. The top ten clones hold roughly 0.04% of a sample with roughly 450,000 clones, around 13% of them seen once.

The TCR was taken from a young man in good health. Sequencing was carried out using naive CD4+ T cells from blood. The chain links TRBV7-3 to TRBJ2-3, with D unresolved. The CDR3 DNA is TGTGCCAGCAGCGTAAGGCCCGCAGATACGCAGTATTTT. Protein: CASSVRPADTQYF.